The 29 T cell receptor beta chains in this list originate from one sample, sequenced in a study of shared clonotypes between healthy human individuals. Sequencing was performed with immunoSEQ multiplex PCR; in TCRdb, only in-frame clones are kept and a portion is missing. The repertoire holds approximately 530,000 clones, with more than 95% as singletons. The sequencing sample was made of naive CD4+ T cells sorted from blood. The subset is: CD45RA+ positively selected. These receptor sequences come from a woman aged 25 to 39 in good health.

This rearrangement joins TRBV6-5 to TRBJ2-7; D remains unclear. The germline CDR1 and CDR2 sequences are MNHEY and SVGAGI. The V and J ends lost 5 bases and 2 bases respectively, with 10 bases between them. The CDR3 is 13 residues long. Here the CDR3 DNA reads TGTGCCAGCAGTAGACGAGCCCCCTACGAGCAGTACTTC. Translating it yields CASSRRAPYEQYF.

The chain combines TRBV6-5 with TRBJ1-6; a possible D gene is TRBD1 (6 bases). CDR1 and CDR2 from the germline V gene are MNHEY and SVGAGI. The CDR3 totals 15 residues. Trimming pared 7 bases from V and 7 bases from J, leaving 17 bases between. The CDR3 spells CASKTGSIINSPLHF. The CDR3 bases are TGTGCCAGCAAGACAGGCTCCATAATAAATTCACCCCTCCACTTT.

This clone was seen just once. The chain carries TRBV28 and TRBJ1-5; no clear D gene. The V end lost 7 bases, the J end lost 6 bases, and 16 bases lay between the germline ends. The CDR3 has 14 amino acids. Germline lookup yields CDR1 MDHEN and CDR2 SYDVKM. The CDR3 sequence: CASTPGGGAQPQHF. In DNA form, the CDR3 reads TGTGCCAGCACCCCGGGAGGAGGCGCTCAGCCCCAGCATTTT.

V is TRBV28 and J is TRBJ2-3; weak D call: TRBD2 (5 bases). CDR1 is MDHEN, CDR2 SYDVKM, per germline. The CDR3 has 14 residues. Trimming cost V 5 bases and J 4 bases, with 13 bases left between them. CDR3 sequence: CASSEGTRADTQYF. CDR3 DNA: TGTGCCAGCAGTGAGGGTACTAGGGCAGATACGCAGTATTTT.

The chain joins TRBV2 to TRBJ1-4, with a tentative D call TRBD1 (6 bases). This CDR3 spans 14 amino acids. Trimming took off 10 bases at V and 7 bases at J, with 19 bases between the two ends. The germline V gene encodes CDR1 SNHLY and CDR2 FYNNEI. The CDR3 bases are TGTGCCACCCGGAGGGGGGGTCGGGTTGAAAAACTGTTTTTT. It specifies CATRRGGRVEKLFF.

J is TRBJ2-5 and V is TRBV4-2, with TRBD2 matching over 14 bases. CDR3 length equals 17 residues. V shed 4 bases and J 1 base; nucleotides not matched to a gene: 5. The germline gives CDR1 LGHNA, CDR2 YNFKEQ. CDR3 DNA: TGTGCCAGCAGCCGTGGACTAGCGGGAGGATCCCAAGAGACCCAGTACTTC. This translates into CASSRGLAGGSQETQYF.

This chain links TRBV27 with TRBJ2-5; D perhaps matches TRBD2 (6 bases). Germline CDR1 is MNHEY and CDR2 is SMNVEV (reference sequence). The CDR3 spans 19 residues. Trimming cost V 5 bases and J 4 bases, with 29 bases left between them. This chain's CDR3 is CASSPRPRSGEHGGETQYF. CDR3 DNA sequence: TGTGCCAGCAGTCCACGCCCACGATCGGGAGAGCATGGAGGAGAGACCCAGTACTTC.

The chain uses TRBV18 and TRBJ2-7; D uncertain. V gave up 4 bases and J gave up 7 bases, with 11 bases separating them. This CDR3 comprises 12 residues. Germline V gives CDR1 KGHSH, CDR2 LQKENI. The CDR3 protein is CASSHKLTEQYF. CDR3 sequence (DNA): TGTGCCAGCTCACATAAATTGACAGAGCAGTACTTC.

CDR3 sequence reads: CASSLGRAGSEQYF. The CDR3 bases are TGTGCCAGCAGCTTAGGCAGGGCAGGAAGCGAGCAGTACTTC. The chain recombines TRBV11-2 with TRBJ2-7; perhaps TRBD1 as D (5 bases). CDR1 SGHAT and CDR2 FQNNGV come from the germline V gene. The ends were cut back, 1 base at V and 6 bases at J, with 13 bases in the middle. This CDR3 region has 14 residues.

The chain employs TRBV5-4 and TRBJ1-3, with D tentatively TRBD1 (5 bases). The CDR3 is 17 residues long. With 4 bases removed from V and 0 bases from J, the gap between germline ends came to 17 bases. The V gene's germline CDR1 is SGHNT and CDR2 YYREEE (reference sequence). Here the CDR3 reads CASSPKGTPNSGNTIYF. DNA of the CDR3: TGTGCCAGCAGCCCGAAAGGGACGCCCAACTCTGGAAACACCATATATTTT. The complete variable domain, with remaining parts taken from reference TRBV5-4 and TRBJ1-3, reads ETGVTQSPTHLIKTRGQQVTLRCSSQSGHNTVSWYQQALGQGPQFIFQYYREEENGRGNFPPRFSGLQFPNYSSELNVNALELDDSALYLCASSPKGTPNSGNTIYFGEGSWLTVV.

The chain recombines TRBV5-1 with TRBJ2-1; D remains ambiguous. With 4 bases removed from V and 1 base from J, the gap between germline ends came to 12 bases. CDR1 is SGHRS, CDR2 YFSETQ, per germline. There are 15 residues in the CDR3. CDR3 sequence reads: CASSRPDHSYNEQFF. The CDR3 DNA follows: TGCGCCAGCAGCCGTCCGGACCATTCCTACAATGAGCAGTTCTTC.

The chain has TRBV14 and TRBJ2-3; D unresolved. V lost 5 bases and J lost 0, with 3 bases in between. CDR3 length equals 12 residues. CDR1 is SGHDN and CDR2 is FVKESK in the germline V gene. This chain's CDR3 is CASSDSTDTQYF. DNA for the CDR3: TGTGCCAGCAGCGACAGCACAGATACGCAGTATTTT.

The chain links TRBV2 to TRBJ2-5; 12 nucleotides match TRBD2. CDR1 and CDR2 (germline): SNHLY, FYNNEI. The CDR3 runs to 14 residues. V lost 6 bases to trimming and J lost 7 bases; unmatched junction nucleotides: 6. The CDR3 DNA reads TGTGCCAGCAGATGGACTAGCGGGACAGGGACCCAGTACTTC. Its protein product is CASRWTSGTGTQYF.

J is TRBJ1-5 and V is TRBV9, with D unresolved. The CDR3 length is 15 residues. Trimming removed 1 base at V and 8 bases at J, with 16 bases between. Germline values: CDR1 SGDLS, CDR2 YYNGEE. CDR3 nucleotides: TGTGCCAGCAGCGTATTACGGCCGCATACTAAGCCCCAGCATTTT. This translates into CASSVLRPHTKPQHF.

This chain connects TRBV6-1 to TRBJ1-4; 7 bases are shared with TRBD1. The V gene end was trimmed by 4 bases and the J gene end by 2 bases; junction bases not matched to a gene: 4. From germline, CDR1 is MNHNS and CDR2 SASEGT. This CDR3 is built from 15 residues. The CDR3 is CASSGTGVTNEKLFF. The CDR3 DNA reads TGTGCCAGCAGTGGCACAGGGGTGACTAATGAAAAACTGTTTTTT.

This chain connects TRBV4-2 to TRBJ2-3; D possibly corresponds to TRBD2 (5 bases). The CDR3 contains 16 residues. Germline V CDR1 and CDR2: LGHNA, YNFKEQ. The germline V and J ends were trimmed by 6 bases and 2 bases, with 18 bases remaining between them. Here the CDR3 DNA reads TGTGCCAGCAGTGAGGGCGGGCCCCGCTACACAGATACGCAGTATTTT. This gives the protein CASSEGGPRYTDTQYF.

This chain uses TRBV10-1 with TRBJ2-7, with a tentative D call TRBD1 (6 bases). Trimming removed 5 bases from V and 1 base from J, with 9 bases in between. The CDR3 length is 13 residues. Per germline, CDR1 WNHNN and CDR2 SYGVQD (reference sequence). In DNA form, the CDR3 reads TGCGCCAGCAGTTCAGGGGAATCCTACGAGCAGTACTTC. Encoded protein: CASSSGESYEQYF.

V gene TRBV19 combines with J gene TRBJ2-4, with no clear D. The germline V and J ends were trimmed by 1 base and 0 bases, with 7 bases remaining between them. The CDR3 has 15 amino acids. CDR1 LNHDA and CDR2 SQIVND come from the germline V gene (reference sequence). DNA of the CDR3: TGTGCCAGTAGTATAGGGGCGCTAGCCAAAAACATTCAGTACTTC. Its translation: CASSIGALAKNIQYF.

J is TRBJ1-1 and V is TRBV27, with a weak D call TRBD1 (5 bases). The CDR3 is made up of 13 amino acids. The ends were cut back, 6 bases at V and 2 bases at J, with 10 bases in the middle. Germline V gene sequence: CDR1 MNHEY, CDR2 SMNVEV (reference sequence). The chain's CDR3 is CASRLQGNTEAFF. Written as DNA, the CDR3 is TGTGCCAGCAGGCTGCAGGGTAACACTGAAGCTTTCTTT.

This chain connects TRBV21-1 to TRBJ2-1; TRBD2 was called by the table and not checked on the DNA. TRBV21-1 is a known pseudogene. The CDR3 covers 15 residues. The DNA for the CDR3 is TGTGCCGGCAGGGAGTCAGCGGGAAAGAGGGGTGAGCAGTTCTTC. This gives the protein CAGRESAGKRGEQFF.

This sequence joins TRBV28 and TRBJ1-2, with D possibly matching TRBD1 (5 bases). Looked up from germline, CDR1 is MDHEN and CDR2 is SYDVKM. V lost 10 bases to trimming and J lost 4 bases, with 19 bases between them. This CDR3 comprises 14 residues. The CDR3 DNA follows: TGTGCCACCAACCATTTCAGGGATTTCTATGGCTACACCTTC. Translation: CATNHFRDFYGYTF.

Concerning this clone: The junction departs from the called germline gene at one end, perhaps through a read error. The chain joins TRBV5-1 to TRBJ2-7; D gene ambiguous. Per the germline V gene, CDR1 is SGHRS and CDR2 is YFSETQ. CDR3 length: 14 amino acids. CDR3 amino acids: CASSLESDSLGSDF. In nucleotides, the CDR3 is TGCGCCAGCAGCTTGGAATCCGACTCTCTGGGTTCGGACTTC. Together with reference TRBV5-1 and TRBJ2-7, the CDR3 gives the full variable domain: KAGVTQTPRYLIKTRGQQVTLSCSPISGHRSVSWYQQTPGQGLQFLFEYFSETQRNKGNFPGRFSGRQFSNSRSEMNVSTLELGDSALYLCASSLESDSLGSDFGPGTRLTVT.

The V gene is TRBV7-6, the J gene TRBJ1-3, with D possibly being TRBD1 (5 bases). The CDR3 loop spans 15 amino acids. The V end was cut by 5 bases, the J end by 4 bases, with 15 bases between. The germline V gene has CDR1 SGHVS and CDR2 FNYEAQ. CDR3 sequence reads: CASSPLTGEGNTIYF. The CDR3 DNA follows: TGTGCCAGCAGCCCGCTTACAGGTGAAGGAAACACCATATATTTT. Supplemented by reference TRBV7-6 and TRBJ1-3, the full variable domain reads GAGVSQSPRYKVTKRGQDVALRCDPISGHVSLYWYRQALGQGPEFLTYFNYEAQQDKSGLPNDRFSAERPEGSISTLTIQRTEQRDSAMYRCASSPLTGEGNTIYFGEGSWLTVV.

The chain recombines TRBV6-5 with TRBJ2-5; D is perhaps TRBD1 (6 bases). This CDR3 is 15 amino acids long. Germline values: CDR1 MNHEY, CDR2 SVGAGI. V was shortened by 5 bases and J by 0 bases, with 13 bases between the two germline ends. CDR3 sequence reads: CASSIFRGDQETQYF. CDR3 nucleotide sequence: TGTGCCAGCAGTATCTTCAGGGGCGACCAAGAGACCCAGTACTTC.

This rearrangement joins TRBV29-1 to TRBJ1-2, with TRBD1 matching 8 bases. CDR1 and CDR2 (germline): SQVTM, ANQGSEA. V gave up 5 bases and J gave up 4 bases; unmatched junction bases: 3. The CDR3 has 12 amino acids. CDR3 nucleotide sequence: TGCAGCGTTTCGGACAGGGTCTATGGCTACACCTTC. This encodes CSVSDRVYGYTF. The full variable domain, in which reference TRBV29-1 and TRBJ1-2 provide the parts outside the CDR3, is SAVISQKPSRDICQRGTSLTIQCQVDSQVTMMFWYRQQPGQSLTLIATANQGSEATYESGFVIDKFPISRPNLTFSTLTVSNMSPEDSSIYLCSVSDRVYGYTFGSGTRLTVV.

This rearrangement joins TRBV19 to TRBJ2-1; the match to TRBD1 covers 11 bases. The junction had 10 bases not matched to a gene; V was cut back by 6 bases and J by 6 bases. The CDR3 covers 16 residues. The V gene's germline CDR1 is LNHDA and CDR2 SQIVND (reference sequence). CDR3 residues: CASSKYGTGGFNEQFF. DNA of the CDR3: TGTGCCAGTAGCAAATACGGGACAGGGGGGTTCAATGAGCAGTTCTTC. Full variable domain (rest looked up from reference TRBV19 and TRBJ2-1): DGGITQSPKYLFRKEGQNVTLSCEQNLNHDAMYWYRQDPGQGLRLIYYSQIVNDFQKGDIAEGYSVSREKKESFPLTVTSAQKNPTAFYLCASSKYGTGGFNEQFFGPGTRLTVL.

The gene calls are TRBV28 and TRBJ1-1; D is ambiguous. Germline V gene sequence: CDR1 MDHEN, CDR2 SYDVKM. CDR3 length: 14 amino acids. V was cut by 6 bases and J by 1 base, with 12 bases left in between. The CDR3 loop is CASRPRGRNTEAFF. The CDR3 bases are TGTGCCAGCAGACCACGGGGAAGGAACACTGAAGCTTTCTTT.

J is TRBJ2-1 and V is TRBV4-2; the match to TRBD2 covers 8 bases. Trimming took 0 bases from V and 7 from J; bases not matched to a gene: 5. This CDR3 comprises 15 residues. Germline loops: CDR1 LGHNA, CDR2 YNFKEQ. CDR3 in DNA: TGTGCCAGCAGCCAAGATCCCCTAGCGGGTAATGAGCAGTTCTTC. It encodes CASSQDPLAGNEQFF.

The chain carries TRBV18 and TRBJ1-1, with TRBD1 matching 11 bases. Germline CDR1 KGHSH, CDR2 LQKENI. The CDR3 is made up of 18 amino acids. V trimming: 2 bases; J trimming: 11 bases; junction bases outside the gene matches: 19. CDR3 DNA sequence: TGTGCCAGCTCACCATCCCCGGGACAGGGGGGCGCATCTATTGGGGCTTTCTTT. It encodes CASSPSPGQGGASIGAFF. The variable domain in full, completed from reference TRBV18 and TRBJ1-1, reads NAGVMQNPRHLVRRRGQEARLRCSPMKGHSHVYWYRQLPEEGLKFMVYLQKENIIDESGMPKERFSAEFPKEGPSILRIQQVVRGDSAAYFCASSPSPGQGGASIGAFFGQGTRLTVV.